The 4 T cell receptor beta chains presented below share a single source sample, sequenced in a study of blood T cell repertoires in COVID-19. Sequenced by immunoSEQ multiplex PCR; TCRdb stores in-frame clones only, minus some. This sample yields approximately 350,000 clones, of which about nine tenths are seen a single time; around 6.6% belongs to the top ten. Sequencing used peripheral blood. These receptor sequences come from a woman aged 70-85 years with COVID-19, enrolled during active disease.

The chain employs TRBV4-3 and TRBJ2-3; TRBD2 agrees at 9 bases. Germline CDR1 LGHNA, CDR2 YSLEER. The CDR3 extends over 17 amino acids. V gave up 0 bases and J gave up 3 bases; unmatched junction bases: 7. In DNA form, the CDR3 reads TGCGCCAGCAGCCAAGATGGCGGGGGGGCCGTAACAGATACGCAGTATTTT. Translated, it gives CASSQDGGGAVTDTQYF.

This chain joins TRBV18 and TRBJ2-1, with D maybe TRBD1 (6 bases). The CDR3 is made up of 13 amino acids. Trimming removed 2 bases at V and 11 bases at J, with 13 bases between. From germline, CDR1 is KGHSH and CDR2 LQKENI. The CDR3 reads CASSPTGSAQQFF. DNA of the CDR3: TGTGCCAGCTCACCAACAGGGTCGGCCCAGCAGTTCTTC.

This rearrangement joins TRBV25-1 to TRBJ1-2; 9 bases are a match to TRBD1. The V segment lost 7 bases and the J segment 3 bases; nucleotides outside the gene matches: 6. The CDR3 totals 14 residues. Looked up from germline, CDR1 is MGHDK and CDR2 is SYGVNS. DNA of the CDR3: TGTGCCAGCACTCCCACAGGGGGCGACTATGGCTACACCTTC. This translates into CASTPTGGDYGYTF.

The chain combines TRBV29-1 with TRBJ1-1; a possible D gene is TRBD1 (5 bases). V dropped 6 bases and J dropped 10 bases, with 9 bases sitting between them. The CDR3 runs 9 residues. The V gene's germline CDR1 is SQVTM and CDR2 ANQGSEA. Written as DNA, the CDR3 is TGCAGCGTATCAGGGTCAGCTTTCTTT. Translated: CSVSGSAFF.